The clone carrying this TCR beta chain was observed once. Its antigen remains unidentified. The sample comes from a study of vaccination and CD4 T cells after COVID-19. Across the whole study: Cells were stimulated with overlapping spike peptides from SARS-CoV-2, HCoV-NL63, HCoV-OC43 and HCoV-229E.

The time point denotes: late sampling 161 to 241 days after vaccination in a few convalescent patients. Treatment defined: roughly 11-day PBMC culture with coronavirus spike peptide pools or control peptides (ViraFEST assay). Cultures got half-medium changes with IL-2 on days 3 and 7. The assay that was used to sequence DNA from cultured CD4+ T cells was the Oncomine TCR Beta short-read assay. TCRdb reprocessed the PCR reads with MiXCR, giving one entry per CDR3 protein. The repertoire has around 27,000 distinct CDR3 sequences, 28% of them found once; the top ten carry 7.1%. The CDR3 sequence is 15 residues long. J was trimmed by 5 bases and V by 4 bases; bases with no gene match: 8. Germline V gene sequence: CDR1 DFQATT, CDR2 SNEGSKA (reference sequence).

The TCR originated in a human donor who had recovered from COVID-19. This sample comprised CD4+ T cells from blood, cultured in vitro, obtained about 7 months after SARS-CoV-2 vaccination. The chain employs TRBV20-1 and TRBJ2-2; 9 bases line up with TRBD1. This CDR3 reads CSANTRDRETGELFF. Here the CDR3 DNA reads TGCAGTGCTAATACCCGGGACAGGGAGACCGGGGAGCTGTTTTTT.